This passage covers 9 T cell receptor beta chains from one sample sequenced in a study of tumor-infiltrating lymphocytes in primary liver carcinoma. TCR beta cDNA was prepared out of roughly 490 ng total RNA by means of a constant-region primer. Each TCR beta library was derived from three nested multiplex PCR rounds that employed slightly modified ARM-PCR. PCR rounds one and two used TRBV1-TRBV30 forward primers with a C-beta reverse primer for around 9 cycles each. A single record per CDR3 protein comes from TCRdb applying MiXCR to the multiplex PCR reads. The profile shows 300,000 to 400,000 distinct CDR3 sequences, 65% of them singletons. RNA isolated from unsorted whole blood supplied the blood RNA, with germline DNA also extracted. Sequences were obtained from peripheral blood. These receptors came from a man aged 35 to 55 with primary liver carcinoma and hepatitis B virus infection.

On this clonotype itself: Since no conserved phenylalanine or tryptophan closes the CDR3, a read error is the likely cause. The chain couples TRBV12-3 or TRBV12-4 to TRBJ1-2, with unresolved D. The CDR3 is made up of 15 amino acids. Trimming stripped 3 bases from V and 0 bases from J, with 11 bases between. The CDR3 is CASSFTGNPNYGYTL. The CDR3 DNA follows: TGTGCCAGCAGTTTCACCGGGAACCCTAACTATGGCTACACCCTC.

About this clonotype: An end of the junction does not agree with germline; a read error may underlie this. The chain is built from TRBV10-1 and TRBJ2-5; no definite D call. This CDR3 is 13 amino acids long. Germline-derived CDR1 and CDR2 are WNHNN and SYGVQD (reference sequence). CDR3 coding DNA: TGCGCCAACAGTGAACAAGGATCCGAGACCCAGTACTTC. Protein: CANSEQGSETQYF.

There are many counts of this clonotype. V usage is TRBV12-3 or TRBV12-4 and J usage is TRBJ1-1; TRBD1 is a possible D gene (5 bases). Trimming shortened V by 7 bases and J by 5 bases, and 23 bases separated the two germline ends. The CDR3 spans 16 residues. The CDR3 protein is CASTLAATRVKTEAFF. CDR3 DNA: TGTGCCAGCACCCTTGCCGCAACCAGGGTTAAAACTGAAGCTTTCTTT.

Concerning this clonotype itself: This sequence may be a read error, since a much larger clone differs from it by one base. DNA for the CDR3: TGTGCCAGCAGCTTCGATTTACGGCCACCCTACGAGCAGTACTTC. Translated, it gives CASSFDLRPPYEQYF. The V gene is TRBV5-5, the J gene TRBJ2-7; D gene unclear. Germline CDR1 SGHKS, CDR2 YYEKEE (reference sequence). The length of the CDR3 is 15 residues. V was trimmed by 2 bases and J by 2 bases, leaving 14 bases between them.

The chain carries TRBV28 and TRBJ2-7, with 12 bases identical to TRBD2. Trimming took 6 bases from V and 2 from J; bases not matched to a gene: 5. The CDR3 length is 15 residues. The germline gives CDR1 MDHEN, CDR2 SYDVKM. The CDR3 region has the DNA TGTGCCAGCAGACAACTAGCGGGAGGAACCTACGAGCAGTACTTC. This sequence encodes CASRQLAGGTYEQYF.

Remarks on this clonotype: This sequence may be a read error, since a much larger clone differs from it by one base. The CDR3 does not end in the conserved phenylalanine or tryptophan, so this is likely a read error. V and J are TRBV5-1 and TRBJ2-1, with 8 positions matching TRBD2. J lost 0 bases, V lost 4 bases, and 6 bases had no gene match. The CDR3 consists of 16 residues. CDR1 and CDR2 from the germline V gene are SGHRS and YFSETQ. CDR3 DNA sequence: TGCGCCAGCAGCGTCACCGGGACTAGCTCCTACAATGAGCAGTTCTCC. The encoded protein is CASSVTGTSSYNEQFS.

The chain has TRBV24-1 and TRBJ2-1; possible D gene TRBD1, 5 bases. The CDR3 spans 15 residues. CDR1 is KGHDR and CDR2 is SFDVKD in the germline V gene. V lost 5 bases, J lost 4 bases, and 14 bases lay in between. The CDR3 sequence: CATSVIKAGYNEQFF. DNA of the CDR3: TGTGCCACCAGTGTCATCAAAGCAGGGTACAATGAGCAGTTCTTC.

Comments on this clonotype: This may arise from a read error, as a much more abundant clone is one base away. No conserved phenylalanine or tryptophan is present at the end of the CDR3, so a read error is the likely explanation. The V and J genes are TRBV4-2 and TRBJ1-6, with D uncertain. The CDR3 loop spans 16 amino acids. From germline, CDR1 is LGHNA and CDR2 YNFKEQ. With 1 base removed from V and 0 bases from J, the gap between germline ends came to 7 bases. CDR3 region: CASSQGGSSYNSPLHY. The CDR3 nucleotides are TGTGCCAGCAGCCAAGGTGGGAGCTCCTATAATTCACCCCTCCACTAT.

The CDR3 here is CASSLATGNYEQYF. CDR3 DNA sequence: TGCGCCAGCAGCTTGGCCACAGGGAACTACGAGCAGTACTTC. The chain is built from TRBV5-1 and TRBJ2-7; D perhaps matches TRBD1 (6 bases). The germline CDR1 and CDR2 sequences are SGHRS and YFSETQ. This CDR3 has 14 amino acids. The ends were cut back, 0 bases at V and 3 bases at J, with 10 bases in the middle.